These 12 T cell receptor beta chains were all obtained from the same sample, sequenced in a study of shared clonotypes between healthy human individuals. This table comes from immunoSEQ multiplex PCR, and its TCRdb copy is limited to in-frame clones, with some not included. The table includes 330,000 or so clones, roughly 70% detected once. Sequenced material: memory CD4+ T cells sorted from blood. Indicated subset: CD45RA-negative fraction. These receptor sequences come from a man aged 25-45 years in good health.

This clone was detected a few times. A much larger clone sits a single nucleotide away, making a read error possible. CDR3 sequence: CASSDRTSGETQYF. The DNA for the CDR3 is TGTGCCAGCAGCGACAGGACTAGCGGAGAGACCCAGTACTTC. The chain is built from TRBV11-3 and TRBJ2-5; 10 bases are shared with TRBD2. V dropped 5 bases and J dropped 4; count of bases not matched to a gene: 4. This CDR3 spans 14 amino acids. Germline loops: CDR1 SGHNT, CDR2 YENEEA.

The chain has TRBV10-3 and TRBJ2-1; D possibly corresponds to TRBD2 (6 bases). Germline CDR1 and CDR2: ENHRY and SYGVKD. The CDR3 contains 14 residues. V was clipped by 0 bases and J by 4 bases, with 7 bases between them. The CDR3, as DNA: TGTGCCATCAGTGAGTCGGGGACTTACAATGAGCAGTTCTTC. Protein product: CAISESGTYNEQFF.

This sequence joins TRBV7-2 and TRBJ2-1; D not certain. The germline V gene has CDR1 SGHTA and CDR2 FQGNSA. The CDR3 sequence is 17 residues long. Trimming stripped 3 bases from V and 3 bases from J, with 18 bases between. The CDR3 is CASSFPVSSTHYNEQFF. The CDR3, as DNA: TGTGCCAGCAGCTTCCCGGTGAGCTCTACGCACTACAATGAGCAGTTCTTC.

The chain uses TRBV5-6 and TRBJ2-1; 12 bases fit TRBD2. J lost 10 bases, V lost 0 bases, and 5 bases had no gene match. The CDR3 has 15 residues. Germline V gene sequence: CDR1 SGHDT, CDR2 YYEEEE. In nucleotides, the CDR3 is TGTGCCAGCAGCTTGGAGCTAGCGGGAGGGAAAGAGCAGTTCTTC. It encodes CASSLELAGGKEQFF.

This clone was seen only once. J is TRBJ2-3 and V is TRBV7-2; a weak D match, TRBD1 (5 bases). Trimming took 2 bases from V and 4 from J, leaving 7 bases between them. From germline, CDR1 is SGHTA and CDR2 FQGNSA. The CDR3 contains 13 residues. The CDR3: CASSLLTADTQYF. The CDR3 nucleotides read TGTGCCAGCAGCTTACTGACAGCAGATACGCAGTATTTT.

This clone was counted ten times or more. Other nucleotide sequences from this sample produce the same CDR3. The chain recombines TRBV7-9 with TRBJ1-2; D unclear. This CDR3 is 15 amino acids long. Germline V CDR1 and CDR2: SEHNR, FQNEAQ (reference sequence). The V end lost 2 bases, the J end lost 5 bases, and 15 bases lay between the germline ends. CDR3 DNA sequence: TGTGCCAGCAGCTTAATTGGGGTGGAGGGATATGGCTACACCTTC. This encodes CASSLIGVEGYGYTF.

The gene calls are TRBV27 and TRBJ2-7; 9 bases agree with TRBD2. Germline-derived CDR1 and CDR2 are MNHEY and SMNVEV (reference sequence). CDR3 length: 13 amino acids. J was trimmed by 6 bases and V by 6 bases; bases with no gene match: 6. In DNA form, the CDR3 reads TGTGCCAGCAGCTCTAGCGGGAACTTCGAGCAGTACTTC. Translating gives CASSSSGNFEQYF.

The chain carries TRBV7-9 and TRBJ2-7, with D possibly matching TRBD2 (6 bases). The germline CDR1 and CDR2 sequences are SEHNR and FQNEAQ (reference sequence). This CDR3 comprises 14 residues. The germline V and J ends were trimmed by 5 bases and 2 bases, with 13 bases remaining between them. CDR3 region: CASSGGTLAYEQYF. Written as DNA, the CDR3 is TGTGCCAGCAGCGGCGGGACTCTTGCCTACGAGCAGTACTTC. Full variable domain (remainder filled in from reference TRBV7-9 and TRBJ2-7): DTGVSQNPRHKITKRGQNVTFRCDPISEHNRLYWYRQTLGQGPEFLTYFQNEAQLEKSRLLSDRFSAERPKGSFSTLEIQRTEQGDSAMYLCASSGGTLAYEQYFGPGTRLTVT.

This clone has more than one count but fewer than ten. This may stem from a read error, because a much larger clone lies one nucleotide away. This sample also contains other DNA sequences that code for the same CDR3. The J gene is TRBJ2-7, the V gene TRBV5-1, with D possibly being TRBD1 or TRBD2 (7 bases each). The germline V gene encodes CDR1 SGHRS and CDR2 YFSETQ. Trimming left V 2 bases short and J 5 bases short, with 17 bases between. The CDR3 runs 15 residues. CDR3 in amino acids: CASSLQGRGANEQYF. For the CDR3, the DNA is TGCGCCAGCAGCTTACAGGGGAGGGGGGCCAACGAGCAGTACTTC.

The chain has TRBV19 and TRBJ2-1, with 7 bases matching TRBD2. Germline lookup yields CDR1 LNHDA and CDR2 SQIVND (reference sequence). This CDR3 comprises 16 residues. Trimming took 5 bases from V and 0 from J; bases not matched to a gene: 7. The DNA for the CDR3 is TGTGCCAGTAGTTCCGGCCGGGACTACTCCTACAATGAGCAGTTCTTC. Translation gives CASSSGRDYSYNEQFF. The entire variable domain, with the rest obtained from reference TRBV19 and TRBJ2-1, is as follows: DGGITQSPKYLFRKEGQNVTLSCEQNLNHDAMYWYRQDPGQGLRLIYYSQIVNDFQKGDIAEGYSVSREKKESFPLTVTSAQKNPTAFYLCASSSGRDYSYNEQFFGPGTRLTVL.

This rearrangement joins TRBV6-5 to TRBJ2-1; 8 nucleotides line up with TRBD2. V shed 5 bases and J 6 bases; nucleotides not matched to a gene: 3. CDR1 and CDR2 (germline): MNHEY, SVGAGI. This CDR3 spans 13 amino acids. The CDR3 loop reads CASSRAGGNEQFF. Written as DNA, the CDR3 is TGTGCCAGCAGTCGGGCGGGGGGCAATGAGCAGTTCTTC.

The genes are TRBV28 and TRBJ1-4, with D possibly matching TRBD1 (6 bases). V shed 3 bases and J shed 7 bases, with 15 bases lying between them. CDR1 and CDR2 (germline): MDHEN, SYDVKM. The CDR3 covers 15 residues. The CDR3 here is CASSLLGRGSEKLFF. The CDR3 nucleotides are TGTGCCAGCAGTTTGTTGGGCAGGGGAAGTGAAAAACTGTTTTTT.